These T cell receptor beta chains were read from a single sample in a study of molecular identifiers for immune sequencing clone quantification. TCRdb reprocessed the PCR reads via MiXCR and lists one record per CDR3 protein. The sample shows about 9,800 distinct CDR3 sequences, 19% of them seen only once. Sequenced input: naive CD8+ T cells from blood, with Jurkat cell RNA spiked in. Receptor source: a human donor in good health. Some libraries in this study had Jurkat cell RNA spiked in. The CDR3 runs from the conserved cysteine through the conserved F or W. D genes are given only for firm matches. Part of the rows lack a size; the others show once, few, many or a class for expanded clones.

CDR3 DNA: TGTGCCAGCAGCGCCCGAAGGACTAGCGGGACCAATGAGCAGTTCTTC
CDR3 protein: CASSARRTSGTNEQFF
clone size: medium-sized
J gene: TRBJ2-1
D gene: TRBD2
V gene: TRBV6-2/TRBV6-3

CDR3 DNA: TGCAGTGCTAGAGTTCGGGGGTCATTCTACGAGCAGTACTTC
CDR3 protein: CSARVRGSFYEQYF
clone size: many
J gene: TRBJ2-7
D gene: .
V gene: TRBV20-1

CDR3 DNA: TGTGCCAGCTCGCTAATCACAGATACGCAGTATTTT
CDR3 protein: CASSLITDTQYF
clone size: .
J gene: TRBJ2-3
D gene: .
V gene: TRBV7-6

CDR3 DNA: TGCGCCAGCAGTCCCCACCCCGGGTGGCGGAAAGAGACCCAGTACTTC
CDR3 protein: CASSPHPGWRKETQYF
clone size: .
J gene: TRBJ2-5
D gene: .
V gene: TRBV23-1

CDR3 DNA: TGTGCCAGCAGTGAACCCCGGACAGTGGCAGATACGCAGTATTTT
CDR3 protein: CASSEPRTVADTQYF
clone size: medium-sized
J gene: TRBJ2-3
D gene: .
V gene: TRBV6-1

CDR3 DNA: TGTGCCAGCATCAAGCGGGAGTGGGGGACCGGGGAGCTGCTTTTT
CDR3 protein: CASIKREWGTGELLF
clone size: many
J gene: TRBJ2-2
D gene: TRBD2
V gene: TRBV28

CDR3 DNA: TGTGCCAGCAGTCAAGTCCCAGCCGGAAGCCTAGAGACCCAGTACTTC
CDR3 protein: CASSQVPAGSLETQYF
clone size: medium-sized
J gene: TRBJ2-5
D gene: .
V gene: TRBV13

CDR3 DNA: TGTGCCAGCAGGGAAATACTAGCGGCCACAGATACGCAGTATTTT
CDR3 protein: CASREILAATDTQYF
clone size: medium-sized
J gene: TRBJ2-3
D gene: TRBD2
V gene: TRBV2

CDR3 DNA: TGTGCCAGCAGTGCTTGGTTTTATTCCGGGACCCTCTACGAGCAGTACTTC
CDR3 protein: CASSAWFYSGTLYEQYF
clone size: .
J gene: TRBJ2-7
D gene: .
V gene: TRBV5-6

CDR3 DNA: TGTGCCAGCAGCTTAGGATCAGGTTACCAAGAGACCCAGTACTTC
CDR3 protein: CASSLGSGYQETQYF
clone size: medium-sized
J gene: TRBJ2-5
D gene: .
V gene: TRBV7-9

CDR3 DNA: TGTGCCAGCAGTTTAGGAGCGGGGGGGTCTGAGACCCAGTACTTC
CDR3 protein: CASSLGAGGSETQYF
clone size: medium-sized
J gene: TRBJ2-5
D gene: TRBD2
V gene: TRBV28

CDR3 DNA: TGCGCCAGCAGCCAAGATTGGGGATTGTACACTGAAGCTTTCTTT
CDR3 protein: CASSQDWGLYTEAFF
clone size: many
J gene: TRBJ1-1
D gene: .
V gene: TRBV4-3

CDR3 DNA: TGCAGCGTTGAAGAGTCCGGGGACACTGAAGCTTTCTTT
CDR3 protein: CSVEESGDTEAFF
clone size: .
J gene: TRBJ1-1
D gene: .
V gene: TRBV29-1

CDR3 DNA: TGTGCCAGCAGCTCTTGGGCTAGCGGGAGGGCAGATACGCAGTACTTT
CDR3 protein: CASSSWASGRADTQYF
clone size: .
J gene: TRBJ2-3
D gene: TRBD2
V gene: TRBV7-9

CDR3 DNA: TGTGCCAGCAGCTGGCGGACTAGCGGATCCTACGAGCAGTACTTC
CDR3 protein: CASSWRTSGSYEQYF
clone size: many
J gene: TRBJ2-7
D gene: TRBD2
V gene: TRBV7-2

CDR3 DNA: TGTGCCAGCAGCTCCTACGAGGTTTCCTATAATTCACCCCTCCACTTT
CDR3 protein: CASSSYEVSYNSPLHF
clone size: many
J gene: TRBJ1-6
D gene: .
V gene: TRBV12-3/TRBV12-4

CDR3 DNA: TGTGCCAGCAGTCCACTAGCGGGAGGGCGAGATACGCAGTATTTT
CDR3 protein: CASSPLAGGRDTQYF
clone size: medium-sized
J gene: TRBJ2-3
D gene: TRBD2
V gene: TRBV6-4

CDR3 DNA: TGTGCCAGCAGCTTGGTGGCGGATATGAACACTGAAGCTTTCTTT
CDR3 protein: CASSLVADMNTEAFF
clone size: many
J gene: TRBJ1-1
D gene: .
V gene: TRBV5-6

CDR3 DNA: TGCAGCGTTGAAAGGGGGGTACCAGATACGCAGTATTTT
CDR3 protein: CSVERGVPDTQYF
clone size: large
J gene: TRBJ2-3
D gene: .
V gene: TRBV29-1

CDR3 DNA: TGCGCCAGCAGGTCCGGGCCAAATAGGGAAGAGACCCAGTACTTC
CDR3 protein: CASRSGPNREETQYF
clone size: .
J gene: TRBJ2-5
D gene: .
V gene: TRBV10-2

CDR3 DNA: TGTGCCAGCAGCTTGACAGCCCCTTCTGGAAACACCATATATTTT
CDR3 protein: CASSLTAPSGNTIYF
clone size: many
J gene: TRBJ1-3
D gene: .
V gene: TRBV5-6

CDR3 DNA: TGCAGTGCTAGTGACAAGAACACTGAAGCTTTCTTT
CDR3 protein: CSASDKNTEAFF
clone size: many
J gene: TRBJ1-1
D gene: .
V gene: TRBV20-1

CDR3 DNA: TGTGCCTGGAGGGCCGGACAGGGCGTTAGGGAGCAGTACTTC
CDR3 protein: CAWRAGQGVREQYF
clone size: many
J gene: TRBJ2-7
D gene: TRBD1
V gene: TRBV30

CDR3 DNA: TGCGCCAGCAGCTTAAGGGCCTCGAGGGTAGCAGATACGCAGTATTTT
CDR3 protein: CASSLRASRVADTQYF
clone size: medium-sized
J gene: TRBJ2-3
D gene: .
V gene: TRBV5-1

CDR3 DNA: TGTGCCAGCAGCTTGGGGGTCTCTGGGGCCAACGTCCTGACTTTC
CDR3 protein: CASSLGVSGANVLTF
clone size: many
J gene: TRBJ2-6
D gene: .
V gene: TRBV5-6

CDR3 DNA: TGTGCCTGGAGTGTATTCAGCTACGAGCAGTACTTC
CDR3 protein: CAWSVFSYEQYF
clone size: .
J gene: TRBJ2-7
D gene: .
V gene: TRBV30

CDR3 DNA: TGTGCCAGCAGCTCGAGCTCCTACGAGCAGTACTTC
CDR3 protein: CASSSSSYEQYF
clone size: medium-sized
J gene: TRBJ2-7
D gene: .
V gene: TRBV7-9

CDR3 DNA: TGCGCCAGCAGCCAACCCTGGACAGGGGATGAAAAACTGTTTTTT
CDR3 protein: CASSQPWTGDEKLFF
clone size: many
J gene: TRBJ1-4
D gene: TRBD1
V gene: TRBV4-1

CDR3 DNA: TGTGCCAGCAGGACATTAACAGGTAGCAATCAGCCCCAGCATTTT
CDR3 protein: CASRTLTGSNQPQHF
clone size: medium-sized
J gene: TRBJ1-5
D gene: .
V gene: TRBV6-5

CDR3 DNA: TGTGCCAGTAGTGGGGCAGGATATAGCAATCAGCCCCAGCATTTT
CDR3 protein: CASSGAGYSNQPQHF
clone size: medium-sized
J gene: TRBJ1-5
D gene: .
V gene: TRBV19

CDR3 DNA: TGTGCCAGCGTGCTTGGCAATCAGCCCCAGCATTTT
CDR3 protein: CASVLGNQPQHF
clone size: many
J gene: TRBJ1-5
D gene: .
V gene: TRBV12-3/TRBV12-4

CDR3 DNA: TGTGCCAGCAGCTCTCTTAGCGGGGTCGCCTACAATGAGCAGTTCTTC
CDR3 protein: CASSSLSGVAYNEQFF
clone size: medium-sized
J gene: TRBJ2-1
D gene: TRBD2
V gene: TRBV7-2

CDR3 DNA: TGTGCCAGCAGCTTAGGCCCCCAGCGGGGGGCCCAAGAGACCCAGTACTTC
CDR3 protein: CASSLGPQRGAQETQYF
clone size: medium-sized
J gene: TRBJ2-5
D gene: TRBD2
V gene: TRBV7-2

CDR3 DNA: TGTGCCTGGAGTGCAGGTCAGGGAGGCTACGAGCAGTACTTC
CDR3 protein: CAWSAGQGGYEQYF
clone size: many
J gene: TRBJ2-7
D gene: .
V gene: TRBV30

CDR3 DNA: TGTGCCAGCAGCGCCGGGTGGGGGTCCGATACGCAGTATTTT
CDR3 protein: CASSAGWGSDTQYF
clone size: medium-sized
J gene: TRBJ2-3
D gene: .
V gene: TRBV9

CDR3 DNA: TGTGCCAGCAGTTACTCGAAGGGTAGCAAAAACATTCAGTACTTC
CDR3 protein: CASSYSKGSKNIQYF
clone size: medium-sized
J gene: TRBJ2-4
D gene: .
V gene: TRBV6-5

CDR3 DNA: TGTGCCAGCAGCCCCCTGTGGGGGGCGGGTGAAAAACTGTTTTTT
CDR3 protein: CASSPLWGAGEKLFF
clone size: many
J gene: TRBJ1-4
D gene: .
V gene: TRBV11-2

CDR3 DNA: TGCGCCAGCAGCCAAGCAGTTGCCTACGAGCAGTACTTC
CDR3 protein: CASSQAVAYEQYF
clone size: medium-sized
J gene: TRBJ2-7
D gene: .
V gene: TRBV4-1

CDR3 DNA: TGTGCCAGCAGCCCACTGGGGCAAAACATTCAGTACTTC
CDR3 protein: CASSPLGQNIQYF
clone size: medium-sized
J gene: TRBJ2-4
D gene: .
V gene: TRBV2

CDR3 DNA: TGCGCCAGCAGTCCGGGGAGCTACACCGAAGCTTTCTTT
CDR3 protein: CASSPGSYTEAFF
clone size: .
J gene: TRBJ1-1
D gene: .
V gene: TRBV5-1

CDR3 DNA: TGTGCCAGCAGCTTAGCCAGGGGAGGTTTCGATGAGCAGTTCTTC
CDR3 protein: CASSLARGGFDEQFF
clone size: medium-sized
J gene: TRBJ2-1
D gene: .
V gene: TRBV7-6

CDR3 DNA: TGTGCCAGCAGCATTTCGACAGGGCTCTACGAGCAGTACTTC
CDR3 protein: CASSISTGLYEQYF
clone size: many
J gene: TRBJ2-7
D gene: TRBD1
V gene: TRBV7-9

CDR3 DNA: TGTGCCAGCAGGGGCACAGATACGCAGTATTTT
CDR3 protein: CASRGTDTQYF
clone size: medium-sized
J gene: TRBJ2-3
D gene: .
V gene: TRBV14

CDR3 DNA: TGTGCCAGCAGTCCAGAGACTAGCGGCACAGATACGCAGTATTTT
CDR3 protein: CASSPETSGTDTQYF
clone size: medium-sized
J gene: TRBJ2-3
D gene: TRBD2
V gene: TRBV27

CDR3 DNA: TGTGCCAGCAGTTACGGGGGGGTCGAGGGGTTTCATGGCTATGGCTACACCTTC
CDR3 protein: CASSYGGVEGFHGYGYTF
clone size: many
J gene: TRBJ1-2
D gene: .
V gene: TRBV6-5

CDR3 DNA: TGTGCCAGCAGCCAAGAGAAGACGGGGTACGAGCAGTACTTC
CDR3 protein: CASSQEKTGYEQYF
clone size: medium-sized
J gene: TRBJ2-7
D gene: .
V gene: TRBV4-2

CDR3 DNA: TGTGCCAGCAGCTTAGCGTTCGGAGAGACCCAGTACTTC
CDR3 protein: CASSLAFGETQYF
clone size: .
J gene: TRBJ2-5
D gene: .
V gene: TRBV7-9